This T cell receptor (beta chain) was identified during a study of blood T cell repertoires in COVID-19. Study information: COVID-19 samples from acute and convalescent phases originated in the United States, Italy and Spain. From T cells, B-cell-depleted T cells, or PBMCs came the material, which was cDNA or gDNA.

In the original workflow: Amplification of reference gene primers provided the estimated nucleated cell counts. Method: immunoSEQ multiplex PCR; TCRdb's copy keeps in-frame clones and lacks some. V, J and clone size derive from that table, while D and trimming were established from the DNA sequence. This table holds 200,000 to 250,000 clones, 84% found once. This CDR3 region has 17 residues. V lost 5 bases and J lost 2, with 21 bases in between. Germline CDR1 reads LGHDT; CDR2 reads YNNKEL (reference sequence). The rearrangement joins TRBV3-1 (or the pseudogene TRBV3-2) to TRBJ1-2, with D perhaps matching TRBD1 (6 bases). Specimen: peripheral blood. The receptor was derived from a man aged 25 to 45 with active or convalescent COVID-19. The CDR3 loop reads CASSNRDAPLENYGYTF. CDR3 DNA sequence: TGTGCCAGCAGCAACAGGGATGCCCCCCTTGAAAACTATGGCTACACCTTC.